What follows describes a single TCR beta chain. Trimming cost V 6 bases and J 10 bases; bases outside gene matches: 13. This CDR3 contains 15 residues. The germline gives CDR1 SQVTM, CDR2 ANQGSEA. The repertoire was sequenced with immunoSEQ multiplex PCR; TCRdb's copy has only in-frame clones and lacks some. This sample has a few hundred thousand clones, with more than 75% found just once. This sample stems from a study of blood T cell repertoires in COVID-19. Study-wide background: Recovery among Cohort 3 donors was established by two negative PCRs, clearance, or symptom resolution. Donors in the United States, Italy and Spain gave samples during acute or convalescent COVID-19.

Study members were between roughly 18 and 90 years old and lived in some 22 US regions. Cohort allocation depended upon clinical history that participants reported. The clonotype comes from a woman aged 60 to 75 in a cohort exposed to, infected with or recovered from COVID-19 (not recorded which). The sequencing input was PBMCs or T cells enriched from blood (not recorded which). The chain uses TRBV29-1 and TRBJ2-1, with 12 bases lining up with TRBD2. The CDR3 region is CSVTNRLAGEREQFF. Written as DNA, the CDR3 is TGCAGCGTGACGAATCGACTAGCGGGAGAGAGAGAGCAGTTCTTC.